These T cell receptor beta chains were read from a single sample in a study of T cells in Graves' hyperthyroidism and ophthalmopathy. TCRdb re-analysed the multiplex PCR reads in MiXCR, keeping a single row per CDR3 protein. The repertoire holds approximately 620,000 distinct CDR3 sequences, with approximately 15% as singletons. The source material was blood. All receptors derive from a woman aged 30 to 39 with Graves' hyperthyroidism that later progressed to Graves' ophthalmopathy. Both conserved end residues are part of each CDR3.

v_call,j_call,cdr3_aa
TRBV6-1,TRBJ2-5,CASGYGQETQYF
TRBV24-1,TRBJ1-4,CATSDPGSGEKLFF
TRBV4-1,TRBJ2-7,CASSQPTSGRARYEQYF
TRBV27,TRBJ1-1,CASCSPRGGWVTEAFF
TRBV4-2,TRBJ1-6,CASSQTRGVLNSPLHF
TRBV28,TRBJ1-3,CASSHRPGQGSGNTIYF
TRBV28,TRBJ1-4,CASMIGTGNEKLFF
TRBV20-1,TRBJ2-1,CSARGTSSEQFF
TRBV7-6,TRBJ2-1,CASSLSRQGINEQFF
TRBV19,TRBJ2-6,CASSMFPGQGNGANVLTF
TRBV5-1,TRBJ2-3,CASSLLAGAMSTDTQYF
TRBV5-1,TRBJ1-1,CASSLSAPGDEAFF
TRBV3-1,TRBJ2-3,CASSDQRDPIDTQYF
TRBV18,TRBJ1-1,CASSPQGRAFF
TRBV5-1,TRBJ2-5,CASSLGQGGVQETQYF
TRBV5-8,TRBJ1-1,CASIGQTNTEAFF
TRBV10-3,TRBJ2-2,CAISGASGQLNTGELFF
TRBV20-1,TRBJ2-3,CSANSRSTDTQYF
TRBV3-1,TRBJ2-1,CASSQDREGMNEQFF
TRBV28,TRBJ1-1,CASLGGEATGESTEAFF
TRBV3-1,TRBJ2-3,CASSLQGVALGPDTQYF
TRBV12-3/TRBV12-4,TRBJ2-3,CASSRLAVTDTQYF
TRBV15,TRBJ2-5,CTTSREGQATETQYF
TRBV27,TRBJ1-1,CASSTESNTEAFF
TRBV5-4,TRBJ2-5,CASSLFGSGRKTQYF
TRBV29-1,TRBJ2-5,CSVDGGTSGTGGRTQYF
TRBV7-9,TRBJ1-1,CASSLVGRMGTEAFF
TRBV6-5,TRBJ1-3,CASSYLGIVGNTIYF
TRBV29-1,TRBJ1-1,CSVGSARDYTEAFF
TRBV19,TRBJ1-4,CASSIWADDEKLFF
TRBV27,TRBJ2-7,CANSSGTAERTYEQYF
TRBV15,TRBJ1-5,CATSRDPTGPNQPQHF
TRBV3-1,TRBJ2-3,CASRPGGGSTDTQYF
TRBV19,TRBJ2-7,CASSFARTYEQYF
TRBV7-3,TRBJ2-1,CASSHGASVYNEQFF
TRBV10-3,TRBJ2-1,CAISEGLGEQFF
TRBV7-6,TRBJ1-1,CASSHEGQTITEAFF
TRBV15,TRBJ2-1,CATSRAGSLRDEQFF
TRBV5-1,TRBJ1-4,CASSFRPSTNEKLFF
TRBV11-2,TRBJ2-7,CASSLPGGPYEQYF
TRBV11-2,TRBJ2-2,CASSLDPDTGELFF
TRBV11-1,TRBJ2-1,CASSFLEGNGQFF
TRBV20-1,TRBJ1-6,CSALGQGMSSYNSPLHF
TRBV4-1,TRBJ1-5,CASSQWGGNQPQHF
TRBV11-3,TRBJ1-1,CASSLPRTANTEAFF
TRBV20-1,TRBJ2-6,CSARAGHGANVLTF
TRBV9,TRBJ2-3,CASSPQGLAWGDTQYF
TRBV6-7,TRBJ1-4,CASSSRAEKLFF
TRBV12-3/TRBV12-4,TRBJ2-2,CASPGDTGELFF
TRBV12-5,TRBJ2-7,CASGSQDRLYEQYF
TRBV6-1,TRBJ1-5,CASSPSQGKSNQPQHF
TRBV20-1,TRBJ2-5,CSAGDYQETQYF
TRBV9,TRBJ2-5,CASSRLTGGETQYF
TRBV12-3/TRBV12-4,TRBJ1-1,CASSNTVNTEAFF